The following is a TCR beta chain sequence with its context. Its target is unknown. The entry originates in a study of Ad26.COV2.S vaccination and SARS-CoV-2 variants. General study findings and limits: Non-spike TCR breadth did not differ much between vaccine and placebo recipients. Placebo recipients had lower spike-specific TCR breadth than vaccine recipients. The authors reported substantial breadth in spike-specific CD8+ and CD4+ T cell responses after vaccination. Using TCR breadth and depth analyses may have led to underestimated total T cell responses.

Using immunoSEQ multiplex PCR, the repertoire was profiled, and TCRdb retains in-frame clones only, with some absent. The table includes about 180,000 clones, roughly 89% detected once. Sequencing used peripheral blood, obtained after recovery from COVID-19. This TCR was recovered from a human donor who had recovered from COVID-19.

DNA of the CDR3: TGTGCCAGCAGCCAGGAACTAGCATCCGCAGATACGCAGTATTTT. It yields the protein CASSQELASADTQYF. V usage is TRBV3-1 (or the pseudogene TRBV3-2) and J usage is TRBJ2-3, with a tentative D call TRBD2 (6 bases). Germline lookup yields CDR1 LGHDT and CDR2 YNNKEL (reference sequence). V was trimmed by 3 bases and J by 4 bases, leaving 14 bases between them. The CDR3 has 15 amino acids.